This entry lists 10 T cell receptor beta chains sequenced from one sample in a study of glioma-infiltrating T cells after dendritic cell vaccination. Sequencing was performed with immunoSEQ multiplex PCR; in TCRdb, only in-frame clones are kept and a portion is missing. The table has tens of thousands of clones, under 90% seen once. The specimen comprised blood, sampled before dendritic cell vaccination. The receptors here all came from a human donor with glioblastoma.

This chain uses TRBV7-2 with TRBJ1-5; 7 bases line up with TRBD1. Germline V lookup: CDR1 SGHTA, CDR2 FQGNSA. V shed 5 bases, J shed 5 bases, and the junction held 6 bases outside the gene matches. This CDR3 is 14 amino acids long. The CDR3 nucleotides are TGTGCCAGCAGCCAGGAGACAGGGTATCAGCCCCAGCATTTT. It encodes CASSQETGYQPQHF.

The J gene is TRBJ1-5, the V gene TRBV4-1, with D uncertain. The CDR3 sequence is 15 residues long. Deletions cut 0 bases from V and 1 base from J, with 7 bases between. Germline V lookup: CDR1 MGHRA, CDR2 YSYEKL. CDR3 sequence reads: CASSQEPGSNQPQHF. CDR3 nucleotide sequence: TGCGCCAGCAGCCAAGAACCGGGGAGCAATCAGCCCCAGCATTTT.

The rearrangement joins TRBV27 to TRBJ2-1; D unresolved. Germline V lookup: CDR1 MNHEY, CDR2 SMNVEV (reference sequence). Trimming removed 6 bases from V and 10 bases from J, with 16 bases in between. The CDR3 has 13 residues. DNA of the CDR3: TGTGCCAGCAGAGGATTAGCCGCCGGGGAGCAGTTCTTC. It is translated as CASRGLAAGEQFF.

J is TRBJ1-1 and V is TRBV6-5; no definite D call. CDR1 is MNHEY, CDR2 SVGAGI, per germline. The CDR3 has 13 amino acids. V lost 3 bases and J lost 4, with 9 bases in between. The CDR3 DNA sequence: TGTGCCAGCAGTTATCAGGTAGGCACTGAAGCTTTCTTT. Its translation is CASSYQVGTEAFF.

This clone was counted between two and nine times. This chain joins TRBV5-3 and TRBJ1-2, with D hard to call. TRBV5-3 belongs to the ORF category, with a function that is uncertain. The CDR3 contains 15 residues. Trimming stripped 4 bases from V and 4 bases from J, with 17 bases between. CDR3: CARSTAGIKGYGYTF. The CDR3 DNA reads as TGTGCCAGAAGCACCGCCGGGATAAAAGGCTATGGCTACACCTTC.

The chain links TRBV4-3 to TRBJ2-7; 9 bases are shared with TRBD2. V gave up 4 bases and J gave up 4 bases; unmatched junction bases: 14. CDR1 is LGHNA, CDR2 YSLEER, per germline. The CDR3 is 17 amino acids. Written as DNA, the CDR3 is TGCGCCAGCAGCCGAAACAAGAATCCTAGCGGGGTATACGAGCAGTACTTC. It is translated as CASSRNKNPSGVYEQYF.

The genes are TRBV29-1 and TRBJ2-1; TRBD1 might be the D (6 bases). The V gene lost 1 base and the J gene lost 6 bases, with 19 bases spanning the gap. In germline, CDR1 is SQVTM, CDR2 ANQGSEA. The CDR3 is 16 residues long. CDR3 loop: CSVEGTQDRNLNEQFF. Here the CDR3 DNA reads TGCAGCGTTGAAGGAACCCAAGACAGGAATCTCAATGAGCAGTTCTTC.

V usage is TRBV15 and J usage is TRBJ1-5; 9 positions match TRBD1. J was trimmed by 7 bases and V by 4 bases; bases with no gene match: 5. Germline V gene lookup returns CDR1 LNHNV and CDR2 YYDKDF (reference sequence). CDR3 length: 14 amino acids. The CDR3 protein is CATSKQGAGQPQHF. Here the CDR3 DNA reads TGTGCCACCAGCAAACAGGGGGCAGGGCAGCCCCAGCATTTT.

The rearrangement joins TRBV28 to TRBJ2-5; D is possibly TRBD1 (6 bases). This CDR3 contains 14 residues. Trimming stripped 6 bases from V and 7 bases from J, with 18 bases between. The germline CDR1 and CDR2 sequences are MDHEN and SYDVKM. The CDR3 coding sequence is TGTGCCAGCAGGGGACACCGGAACGTTGGGACCCAGTACTTC. The encoded protein is CASRGHRNVGTQYF.

The V and J genes are TRBV5-6 and TRBJ2-2; TRBD2 matches at 13 bases. The CDR3 consists of 16 residues. Germline lookup yields CDR1 SGHDT and CDR2 YYEEEE. The ends lost 2 bases at V and 3 bases at J; junction bases unmatched: 1. The CDR3 region has the DNA TGTGCCAGCAGCTTTACTAGCGGGGGGGACACCGGGGAGCTGTTTTTT. It encodes CASSFTSGGDTGELFF. The full variable domain, with the rest looked up from reference TRBV5-6 and TRBJ2-2, is DAGVTQSPTHLIKTRGQQVTLRCSPKSGHDTVSWYQQALGQGPQFIFQYYEEEERQRGNFPDRFSGHQFPNYSSELNVNALLLGDSALYLCASSFTSGGDTGELFFGEGSRLTVL.